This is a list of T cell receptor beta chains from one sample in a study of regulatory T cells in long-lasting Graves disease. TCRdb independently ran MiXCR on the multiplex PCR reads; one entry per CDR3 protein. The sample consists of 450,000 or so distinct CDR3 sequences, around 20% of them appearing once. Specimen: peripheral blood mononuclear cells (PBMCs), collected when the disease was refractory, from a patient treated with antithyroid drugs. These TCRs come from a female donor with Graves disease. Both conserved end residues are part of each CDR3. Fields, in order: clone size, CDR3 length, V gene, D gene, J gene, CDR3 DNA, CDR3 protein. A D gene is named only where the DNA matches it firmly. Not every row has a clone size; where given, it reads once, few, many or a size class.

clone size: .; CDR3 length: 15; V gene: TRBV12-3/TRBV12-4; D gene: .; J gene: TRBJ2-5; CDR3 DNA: TGTGCCAGCAGCCCTGACCGGACAGGAGGGTCGACCCAGTACTTC; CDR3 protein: CASSPDRTGGSTQYF
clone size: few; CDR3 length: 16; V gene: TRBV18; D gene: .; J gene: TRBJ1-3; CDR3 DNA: TGTGCCAGCTCACCAAGCATAGCTCTCTCTGGAAACACCATATATTTT; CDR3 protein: CASSPSIALSGNTIYF
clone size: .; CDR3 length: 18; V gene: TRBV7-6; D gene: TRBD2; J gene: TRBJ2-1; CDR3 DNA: TGTGCCAGCAGCTTAGCGAGATCGGCGGGAGGTTCCTACAATGAGCAGTTCTTC; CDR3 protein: CASSLARSAGGSYNEQFF
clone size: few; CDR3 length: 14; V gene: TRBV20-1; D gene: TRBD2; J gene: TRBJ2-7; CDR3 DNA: TGCAGCGGCAAGGGGACTAGCGTAACCTACGAGCAGTACTTC; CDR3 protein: CSGKGTSVTYEQYF
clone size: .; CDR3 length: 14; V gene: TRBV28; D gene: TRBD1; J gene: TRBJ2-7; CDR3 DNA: TGTGCCAGCAGTTTTTGGGGACAGGGATACGAGCAGTACTTC; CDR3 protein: CASSFWGQGYEQYF
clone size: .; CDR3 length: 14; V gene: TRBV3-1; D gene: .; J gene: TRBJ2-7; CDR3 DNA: TGTGCCAGCAGCCAAGACATATACTCCTACGAGCAGTACTTC; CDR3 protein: CASSQDIYSYEQYF
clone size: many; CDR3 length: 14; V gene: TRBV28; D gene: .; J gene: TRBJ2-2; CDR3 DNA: TGTGCCAGCAGTTTTGGCCTGTATACCGGGGAGCTGTTTTTT; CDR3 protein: CASSFGLYTGELFF
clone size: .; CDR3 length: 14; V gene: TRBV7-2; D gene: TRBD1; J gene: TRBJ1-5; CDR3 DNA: TGTGCCAGCAGCCCAACACAGGGGAATCAGCCCCAGCATTTT; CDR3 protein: CASSPTQGNQPQHF
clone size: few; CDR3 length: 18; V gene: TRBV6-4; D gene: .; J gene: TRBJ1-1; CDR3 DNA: TGTGCCAGCAGGAACAATGGCCGTGGGGGGACCAAACTAGGTGAAGCTTTCTTT; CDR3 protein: CASRNNGRGGTKLGEAFF
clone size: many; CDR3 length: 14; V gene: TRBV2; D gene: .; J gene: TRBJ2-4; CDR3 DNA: TGTGCCAGCAGTGAACTACAGGGAGGGAACATTCAGTACTTC; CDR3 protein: CASSELQGGNIQYF
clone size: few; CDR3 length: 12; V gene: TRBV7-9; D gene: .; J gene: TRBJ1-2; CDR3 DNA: TGTGCCAGCAGCCCAGAAGAGTATGGCTACACCTTC; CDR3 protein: CASSPEEYGYTF
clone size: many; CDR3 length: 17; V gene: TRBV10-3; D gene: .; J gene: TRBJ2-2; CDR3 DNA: TGTGCCATCAGTGAGTCGGCCGGACAGATATTTACCGGGGAGCTGTTTTTT; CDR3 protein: CAISESAGQIFTGELFF
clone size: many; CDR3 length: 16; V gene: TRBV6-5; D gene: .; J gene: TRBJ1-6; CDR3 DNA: TGTGCCAGCAGTTCCATAACAGGCGATGGGAATTCACCCCTCCACTTT; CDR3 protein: CASSSITGDGNSPLHF
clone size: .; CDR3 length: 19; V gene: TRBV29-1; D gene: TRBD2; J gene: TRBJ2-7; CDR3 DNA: TGCAGCGTCGGAATAGCGGGAGAGGCCCCTGGTCGGAGCTCCTACGAGCAGTACTTC; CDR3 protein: CSVGIAGEAPGRSSYEQYF
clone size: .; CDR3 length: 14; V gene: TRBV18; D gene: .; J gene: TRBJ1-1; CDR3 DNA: TGTGCCAGCTCACCCTTCGGGGTCGGCACTGAAGCTTTCTTT; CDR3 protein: CASSPFGVGTEAFF
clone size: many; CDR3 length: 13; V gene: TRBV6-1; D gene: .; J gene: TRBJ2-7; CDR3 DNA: TGTGCCAGCACCTGGACATCCGCCTACGAGCAGTACTTC; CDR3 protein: CASTWTSAYEQYF
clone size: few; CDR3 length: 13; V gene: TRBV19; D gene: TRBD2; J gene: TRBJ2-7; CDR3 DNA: TGTGCCAGTAGTACACTAGCGGGAGAAGAGCAGTACTTC; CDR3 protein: CASSTLAGEEQYF
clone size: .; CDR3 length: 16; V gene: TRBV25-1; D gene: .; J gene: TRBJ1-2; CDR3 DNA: TGTGCCAGCAGTGGCAACGCAGGGAAGCCTAACTATGGCTACACCTTC; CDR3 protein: CASSGNAGKPNYGYTF
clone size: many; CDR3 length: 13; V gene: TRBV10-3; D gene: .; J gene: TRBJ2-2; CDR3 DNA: TGTGCCATCAGTGAACTGAACACCGGGGAGCTGTTTTTT; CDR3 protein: CAISELNTGELFF
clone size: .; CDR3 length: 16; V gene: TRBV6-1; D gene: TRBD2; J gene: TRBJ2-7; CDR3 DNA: TGTGTCAGCAGTCGTGGACTAGCGGGGCGCGGCTACGAGCAGTACTTC; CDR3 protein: CVSSRGLAGRGYEQYF
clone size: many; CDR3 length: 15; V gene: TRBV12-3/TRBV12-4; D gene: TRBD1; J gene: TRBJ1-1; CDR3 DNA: TGTGCCAGCAGTCCCGATCGGACAGGGGGATTTGAAGCTTTCTTT; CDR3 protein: CASSPDRTGGFEAFF
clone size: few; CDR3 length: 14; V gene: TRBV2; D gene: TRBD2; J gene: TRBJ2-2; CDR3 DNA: TGTGCCAGCATAGCGGGAGGTTTCACCGGGGAGCTGTTTTTT; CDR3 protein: CASIAGGFTGELFF
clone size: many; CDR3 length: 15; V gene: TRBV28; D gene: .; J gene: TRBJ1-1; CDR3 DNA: TGTGCCAGCAGTTTTTTTCCCGGTTCGACCAATGAAGCTTTCTTT; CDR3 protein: CASSFFPGSTNEAFF
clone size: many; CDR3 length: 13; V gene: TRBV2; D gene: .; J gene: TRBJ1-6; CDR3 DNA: TGTGCCACCACTCAGGGGAGGGCCTCACCCCTCCACTTT; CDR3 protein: CATTQGRASPLHF
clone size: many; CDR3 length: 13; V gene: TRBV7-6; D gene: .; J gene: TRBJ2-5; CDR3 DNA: TGTGCCAGCAGCCCTCGTAGGCAAGAGACCCAGTACTTC; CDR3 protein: CASSPRRQETQYF
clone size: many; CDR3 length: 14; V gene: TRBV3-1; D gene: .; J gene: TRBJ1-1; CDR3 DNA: TGTGCCAGCAGCCCCCTTCGGGGGAACACTGAAGCTTTCTTT; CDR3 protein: CASSPLRGNTEAFF
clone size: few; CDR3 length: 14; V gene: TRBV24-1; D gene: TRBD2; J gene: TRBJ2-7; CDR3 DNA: TGTGCCACCAGTGAAACTAGCGGGATCAACGAGCAGTACTTC; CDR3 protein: CATSETSGINEQYF
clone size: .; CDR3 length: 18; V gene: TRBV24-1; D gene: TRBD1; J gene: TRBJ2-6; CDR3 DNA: TGTGCCACCAGTGATAGGGGGACAGACCACACTGGGGCCAACGTCCTGACTTTC; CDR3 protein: CATSDRGTDHTGANVLTF
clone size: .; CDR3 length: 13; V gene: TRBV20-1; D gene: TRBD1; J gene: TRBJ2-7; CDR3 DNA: TGCAGTGCTCCCCGGGACAGTTCCTACGAGCAGTACTTC; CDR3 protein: CSAPRDSSYEQYF
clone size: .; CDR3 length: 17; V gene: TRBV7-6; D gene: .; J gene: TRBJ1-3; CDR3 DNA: TGTGCCAGCAGCTCCACCGGACAGAGCCAGAGTGGAAACACCATATATTTT; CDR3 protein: CASSSTGQSQSGNTIYF
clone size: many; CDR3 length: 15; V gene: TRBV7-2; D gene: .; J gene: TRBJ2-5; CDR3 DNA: TGTGCCAGCAGCTTAGCGGCCCCTAGCTGGGAGACCCAGTACTTC; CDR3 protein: CASSLAAPSWETQYF
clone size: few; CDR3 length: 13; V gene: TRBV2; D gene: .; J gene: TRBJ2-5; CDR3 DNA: TGTGCCAGCAGCCCGGGGGGCCCCGAGACCCAGTACTTC; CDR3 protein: CASSPGGPETQYF
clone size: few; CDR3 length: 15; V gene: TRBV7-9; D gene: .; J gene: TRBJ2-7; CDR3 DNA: TGTGCCAGCAGCCAACAAGCTGGGGCCGCCTACGAGCAGTACTTC; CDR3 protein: CASSQQAGAAYEQYF
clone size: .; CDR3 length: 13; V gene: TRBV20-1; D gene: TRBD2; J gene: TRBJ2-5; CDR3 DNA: TGCAGTGCTATAGCGGGGTCGCCGGAGACCCAGTACTTC; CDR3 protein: CSAIAGSPETQYF
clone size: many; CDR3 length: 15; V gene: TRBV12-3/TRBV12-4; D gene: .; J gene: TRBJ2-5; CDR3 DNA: TGTGCCAGCTTACGAAATCAAGCGGCTCAAGAGACCCAGTACTTC; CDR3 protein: CASLRNQAAQETQYF
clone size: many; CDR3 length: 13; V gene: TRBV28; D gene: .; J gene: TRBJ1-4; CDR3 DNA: TGTGCCAGCAATTACAGGGTTAGGGAAAAACTGTTTTTT; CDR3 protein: CASNYRVREKLFF
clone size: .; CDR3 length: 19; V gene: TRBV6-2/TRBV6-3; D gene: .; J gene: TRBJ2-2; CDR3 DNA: TGTGCCAGCAGGAGGGGGACGGCAGGGCGCTGGAGTTCCCCCGGGGAGCTGTTTTTT; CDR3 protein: CASRRGTAGRWSSPGELFF
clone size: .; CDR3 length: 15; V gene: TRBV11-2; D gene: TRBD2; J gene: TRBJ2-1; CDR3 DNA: TGTGCCAGCAGCTTAGGTACTAGCGGGGACCCGCAGGAGTTCTTC; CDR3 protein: CASSLGTSGDPQEFF
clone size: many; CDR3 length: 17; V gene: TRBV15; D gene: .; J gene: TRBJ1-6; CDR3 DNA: TGTGCCACCAGCAGAGATACCGGGGTTGTGAACAATTCACCCCTCCACTTT; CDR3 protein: CATSRDTGVVNNSPLHF
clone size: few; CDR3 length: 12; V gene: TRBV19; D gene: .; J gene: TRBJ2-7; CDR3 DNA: TGTGCCACGACAGGAGCTTCCTACGAGCAGTACTTC; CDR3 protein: CATTGASYEQYF
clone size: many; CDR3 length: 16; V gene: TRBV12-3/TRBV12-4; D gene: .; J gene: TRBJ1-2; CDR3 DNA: TGTGCCAGCAGTCCCCAAGGACTCCAATGCGGCTATGGCTACACCTTC; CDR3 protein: CASSPQGLQCGYGYTF
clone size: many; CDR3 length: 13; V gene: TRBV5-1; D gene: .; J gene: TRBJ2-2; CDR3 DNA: TGCGCCAGCAGCAAAGGATGGACCGGGGAGCTGTTTTTT; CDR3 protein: CASSKGWTGELFF
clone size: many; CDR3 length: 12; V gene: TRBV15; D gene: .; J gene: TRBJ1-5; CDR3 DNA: TGTGCCACCAGCCTTTCGGGGCAGCCCCAGCATTTT; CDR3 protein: CATSLSGQPQHF
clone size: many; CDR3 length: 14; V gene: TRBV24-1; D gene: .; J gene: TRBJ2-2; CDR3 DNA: TGTGCCACCAGTGATTTCATGTGGCCCGGGGAGCTGTTTTTT; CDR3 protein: CATSDFMWPGELFF
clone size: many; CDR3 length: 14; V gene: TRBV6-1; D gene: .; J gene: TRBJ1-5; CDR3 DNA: TGTGCCAGCAGTGAAAGAGGGAACAATCAGCCCCAGCATTTT; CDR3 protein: CASSERGNNQPQHF
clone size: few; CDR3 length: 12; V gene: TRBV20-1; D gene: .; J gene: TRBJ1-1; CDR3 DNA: TGCAGTGCAACTAAGGGAGGCACTGAAGCTTTCTTT; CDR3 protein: CSATKGGTEAFF
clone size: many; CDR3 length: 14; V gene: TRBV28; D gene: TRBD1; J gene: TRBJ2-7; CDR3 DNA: TGTGCCAGCAGTTTTTCCAGGGGGAGAGACGAGCAGTACTTC; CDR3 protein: CASSFSRGRDEQYF
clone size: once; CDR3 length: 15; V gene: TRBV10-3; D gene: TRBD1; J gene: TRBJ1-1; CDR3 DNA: TGTGCCATCAGTGAGGACAGGGGGCGCTTCACTGAAGCTTTCTTT; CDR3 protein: CAISEDRGRFTEAFF
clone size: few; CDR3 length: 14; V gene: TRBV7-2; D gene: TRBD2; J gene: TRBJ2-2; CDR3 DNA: TGTGCCAGCAGCTGGGGACTATCCACCGGGGAGCTGTTTTTT; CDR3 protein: CASSWGLSTGELFF
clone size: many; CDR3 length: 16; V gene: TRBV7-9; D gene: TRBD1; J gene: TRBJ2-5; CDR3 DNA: TGTGCCAGCAGCAGAGCGAGGACAGGGTGGGGAGAGACCCAGTACTTC; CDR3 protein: CASSRARTGWGETQYF
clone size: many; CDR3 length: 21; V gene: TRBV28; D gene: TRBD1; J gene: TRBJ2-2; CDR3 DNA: TGTGCCAGCAGTCCTTGGACAGGGGGTTATGGTAGCGGGACGAACACCGGGGAGCTGTTTTTT; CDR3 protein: CASSPWTGGYGSGTNTGELFF
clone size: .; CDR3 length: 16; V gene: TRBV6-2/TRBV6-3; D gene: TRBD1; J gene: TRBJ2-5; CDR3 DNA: TGTGCCAGCAGTGAAGGGACAGGGTATTTGGGAGAGACCCAGTACTTC; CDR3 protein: CASSEGTGYLGETQYF
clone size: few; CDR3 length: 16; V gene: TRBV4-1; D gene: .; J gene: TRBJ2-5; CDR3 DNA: TGCGCCAGCAGCGTTTTGTTGGGGATGGAGCAAGAGACCCAGTACTTC; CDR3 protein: CASSVLLGMEQETQYF
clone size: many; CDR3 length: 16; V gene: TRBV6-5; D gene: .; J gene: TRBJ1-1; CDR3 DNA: TGTGCCAGCAGTTTGGCGGGCACCTACTTAAACACTGAAGCTTTCTTT; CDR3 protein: CASSLAGTYLNTEAFF
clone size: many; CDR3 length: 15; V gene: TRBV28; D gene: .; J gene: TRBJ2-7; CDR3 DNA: TGTGCCAGCCCTCCATCCCCGGACAAGACCTACGAGCAGTACTTC; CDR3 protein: CASPPSPDKTYEQYF
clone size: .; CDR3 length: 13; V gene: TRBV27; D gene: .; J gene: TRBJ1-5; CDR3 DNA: TGTGCCAGCAGTTCGGGTAGTGTCCAGCCCCAGCATTTT; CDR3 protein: CASSSGSVQPQHF
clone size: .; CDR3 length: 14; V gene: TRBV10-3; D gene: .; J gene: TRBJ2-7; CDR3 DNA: TGTGCCATCAGTTCCGGGACTTCCTCCTACGAGCAGTACTTC; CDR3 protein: CAISSGTSSYEQYF
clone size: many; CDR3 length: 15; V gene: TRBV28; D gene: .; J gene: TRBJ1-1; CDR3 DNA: TGTGCCAGCAGTTTATGGACAGGCAAGGTGTTGAAAGCTTTCTTT; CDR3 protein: CASSLWTGKVLKAFF
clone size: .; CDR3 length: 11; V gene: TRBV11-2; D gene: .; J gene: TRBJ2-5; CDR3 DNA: TGTGCCAGCAGCTCCGGGTCCCCCCAGTACTTC; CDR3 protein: CASSSGSPQYF